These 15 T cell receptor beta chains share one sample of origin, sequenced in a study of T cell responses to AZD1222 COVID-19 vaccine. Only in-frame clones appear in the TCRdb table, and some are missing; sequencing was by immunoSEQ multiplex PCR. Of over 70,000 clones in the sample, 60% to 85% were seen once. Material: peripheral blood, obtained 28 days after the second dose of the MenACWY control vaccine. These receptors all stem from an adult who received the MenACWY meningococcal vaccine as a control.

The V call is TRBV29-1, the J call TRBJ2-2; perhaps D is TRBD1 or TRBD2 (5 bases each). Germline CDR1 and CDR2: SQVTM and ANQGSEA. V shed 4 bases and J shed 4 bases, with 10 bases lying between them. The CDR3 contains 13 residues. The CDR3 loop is CSVGGAGTGELFF. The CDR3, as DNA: TGCAGCGTTGGAGGGGCGGGCACCGGGGAGCTGTTTTTT.

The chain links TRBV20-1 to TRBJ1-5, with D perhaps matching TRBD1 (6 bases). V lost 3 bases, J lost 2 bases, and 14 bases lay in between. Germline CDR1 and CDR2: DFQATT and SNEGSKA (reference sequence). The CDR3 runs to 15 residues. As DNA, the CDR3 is TGCAGTGCTAGTTGGGGGGAGGGGGGCAATCAGCCCCAGCATTTT. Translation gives CSASWGEGGNQPQHF.

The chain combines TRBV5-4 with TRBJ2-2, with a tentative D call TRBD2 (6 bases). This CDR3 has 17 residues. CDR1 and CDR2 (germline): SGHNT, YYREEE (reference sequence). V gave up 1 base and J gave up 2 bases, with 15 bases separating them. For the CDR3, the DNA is TGTGCCAGCAGCTTGAAAGGAGGGAGATTAAACACCGGGGAGCTGTTTTTT. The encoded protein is CASSLKGGRLNTGELFF. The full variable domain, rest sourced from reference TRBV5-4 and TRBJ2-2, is ETGVTQSPTHLIKTRGQQVTLRCSSQSGHNTVSWYQQALGQGPQFIFQYYREEENGRGNFPPRFSGLQFPNYSSELNVNALELDDSALYLCASSLKGGRLNTGELFFGEGSRLTVL.

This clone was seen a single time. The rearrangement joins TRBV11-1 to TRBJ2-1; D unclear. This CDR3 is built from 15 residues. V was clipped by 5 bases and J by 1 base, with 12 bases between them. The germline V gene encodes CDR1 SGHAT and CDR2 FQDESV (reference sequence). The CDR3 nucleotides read TGTGCCAGCAGCCTATCCGGGTCATCCTACAATGAGCAGTTCTTC. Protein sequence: CASSLSGSSYNEQFF. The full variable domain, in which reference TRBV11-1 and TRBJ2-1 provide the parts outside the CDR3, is EAEVAQSPRYKITEKSQAVAFWCDPISGHATLYWYRQILGQGPELLVQFQDESVVDDSQLPKDRFSAERLKGVDSTLKIQPAELGDSAMYLCASSLSGSSYNEQFFGPGTRLTVL.

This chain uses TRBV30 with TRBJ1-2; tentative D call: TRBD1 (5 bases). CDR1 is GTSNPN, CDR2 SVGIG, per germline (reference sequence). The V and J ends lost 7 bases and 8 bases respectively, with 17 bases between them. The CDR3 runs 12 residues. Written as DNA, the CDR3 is TGTGCCTCAGGGACTCCTGCTTTGGGCTACACCTTC. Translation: CASGTPALGYTF.

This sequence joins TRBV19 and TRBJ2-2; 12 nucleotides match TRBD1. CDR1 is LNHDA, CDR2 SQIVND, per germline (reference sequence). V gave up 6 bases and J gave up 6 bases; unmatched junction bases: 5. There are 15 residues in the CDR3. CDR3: CASRSGTGGSGELFF. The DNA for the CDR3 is TGTGCCAGTAGAAGCGGGACAGGGGGCTCCGGGGAGCTGTTTTTT.

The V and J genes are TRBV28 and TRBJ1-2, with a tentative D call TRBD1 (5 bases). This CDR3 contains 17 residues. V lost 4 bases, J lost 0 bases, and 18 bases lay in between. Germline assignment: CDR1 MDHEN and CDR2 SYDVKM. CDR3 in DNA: TGTGCCAGCAGTTCCGGGACTCCAACTTTTTCTAACTATGGCTACACCTTC. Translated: CASSSGTPTFSNYGYTF.

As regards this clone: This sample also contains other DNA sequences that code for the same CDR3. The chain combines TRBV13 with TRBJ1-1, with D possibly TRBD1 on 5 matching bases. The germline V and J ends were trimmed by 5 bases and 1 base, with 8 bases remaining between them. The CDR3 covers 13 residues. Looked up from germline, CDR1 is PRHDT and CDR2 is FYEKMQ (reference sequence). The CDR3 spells CASSRGQNTEAFF. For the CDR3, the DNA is TGTGCCAGCAGCCGAGGACAGAACACTGAAGCTTTCTTT.

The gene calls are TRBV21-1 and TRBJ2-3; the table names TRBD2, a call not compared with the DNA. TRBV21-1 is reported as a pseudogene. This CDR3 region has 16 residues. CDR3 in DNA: TGTGCCAGCCGGGGGCGGGGGGCGCTTTACACAGATACGCAGTATTTT. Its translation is CASRGRGALYTDTQYF.

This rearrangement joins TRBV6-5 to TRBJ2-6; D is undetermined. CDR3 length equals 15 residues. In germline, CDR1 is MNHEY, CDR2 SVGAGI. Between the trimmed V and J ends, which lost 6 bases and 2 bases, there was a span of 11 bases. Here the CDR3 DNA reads TGTGCCAGCAGCCGTCTCCCGGCTGGGGCCAACGTCCTGACTTTC. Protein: CASSRLPAGANVLTF.

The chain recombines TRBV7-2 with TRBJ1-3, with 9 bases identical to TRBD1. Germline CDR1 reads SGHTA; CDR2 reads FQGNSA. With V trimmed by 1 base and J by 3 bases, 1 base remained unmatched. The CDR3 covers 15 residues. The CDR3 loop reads CASSLGTGVGNTIYF. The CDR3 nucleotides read TGTGCCAGCAGCTTAGGGACAGGGGTTGGAAACACCATATATTTT.

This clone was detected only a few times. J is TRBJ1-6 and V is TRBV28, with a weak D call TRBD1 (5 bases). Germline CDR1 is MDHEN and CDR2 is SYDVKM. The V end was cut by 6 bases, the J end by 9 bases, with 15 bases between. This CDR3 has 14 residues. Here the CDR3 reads CASRAGLQGSPLHF. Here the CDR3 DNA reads TGTGCCAGCAGGGCGGGACTCCAAGGTTCACCCCTCCACTTT.

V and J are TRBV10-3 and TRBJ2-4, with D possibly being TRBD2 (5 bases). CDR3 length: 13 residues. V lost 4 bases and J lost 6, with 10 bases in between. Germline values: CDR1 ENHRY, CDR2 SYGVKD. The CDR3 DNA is TGTGCCATCAGTGGAGGGTCGGGAAACATTCAGTACTTC. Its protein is CAISGGSGNIQYF.

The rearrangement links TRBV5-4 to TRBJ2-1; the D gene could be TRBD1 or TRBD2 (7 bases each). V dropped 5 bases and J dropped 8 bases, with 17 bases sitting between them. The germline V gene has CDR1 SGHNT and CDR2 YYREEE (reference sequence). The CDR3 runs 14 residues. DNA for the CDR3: TGTGCCAGCAGGGGGCAGGGGGGGCGAGATGAGCAGTTCTTC. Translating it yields CASRGQGGRDEQFF. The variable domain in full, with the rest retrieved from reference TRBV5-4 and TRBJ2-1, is ETGVTQSPTHLIKTRGQQVTLRCSSQSGHNTVSWYQQALGQGPQFIFQYYREEENGRGNFPPRFSGLQFPNYSSELNVNALELDDSALYLCASRGQGGRDEQFFGPGTRLTVL.

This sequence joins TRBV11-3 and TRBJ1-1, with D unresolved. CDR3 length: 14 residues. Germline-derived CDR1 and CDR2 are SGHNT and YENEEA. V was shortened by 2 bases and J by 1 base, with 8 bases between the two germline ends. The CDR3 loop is CASSLSPRNTEAFF. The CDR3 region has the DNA TGTGCCAGCAGCTTATCTCCAAGGAACACTGAAGCTTTCTTT.